This TCR beta chain was retrieved from a study of blood T cell repertoires in COVID-19. Study background: Samples taken during acute and convalescent COVID-19 were collected in the United States, Italy and Spain. Sample material is recorded as cDNA or gDNA derived from T cells, B-cell-depleted T cells, or PBMCs.

Authors' analysis steps: Reference gene primer amplification yielded estimated nucleated cell counts. This table comes from immunoSEQ multiplex PCR, and its TCRdb copy is limited to in-frame clones, with some not included. V, J and clone size are those of that table, while D and trimming were read from the DNA. The data hold just under 50,000 clones, with roughly 85% observed a single time. Note on this clone: This may arise from a read error, as a much more abundant clone is one base away.

This TCR was recovered from a man between 65 and 85 years old with acute or convalescent COVID-19. The sample consisted of peripheral blood.

This CDR3 is CASSQGQGGQPQHF. Written as DNA, the CDR3 is TGTGCCAGCAGCCAGGGACAGGGTGGACAGCCCCAGCATTTT. This chain joins TRBV7-2 and TRBJ1-5, with TRBD1 matching over 9 bases. The CDR3 runs 14 residues. Looked up from germline, CDR1 is SGHTA and CDR2 is FQGNSA. Losses at the gene ends were 5 bases for V and 7 bases for J; bases not matched to a gene: 6.